This T cell receptor beta chain was captured by sequencing in a study of CD8+CD57+ T cells in acquired aplastic anemia (dated by TCRdb to the late 2010s). Concerning the study at large: On average, sorted CD4+ and CD8+ cells yielded 2.5 to 3.5 ug of extracted DNA, with a range of about 0.19 to 30 ug. CD8+CD57+ expansion was defined as frequency above the mean frequency observed in healthy subjects.

In this sample, this clonotype turned up many times. Its recognized antigen is unknown. Base qualities are not recorded, but no much larger clone differs from it by a single base. Genomic DNA served as template for TCR beta VDJ combination and CDR3 sequence profiling. An Illumina HiSeq 2000 was used for TCR repertoire sequencing. The original methods were these. TRBV/TRBJ rearrangement plots, CDR3 size and DJ length profiles, and Simpson's diversity index were used to assess repertoires. The immunodominant clone was defined as the most abundant DNA sequence in deep sequencing data. CDR3 amino acid sequences were screened for sharing across subjects and compared with published repertoires and the VDJdb database. The public reads were quality trimmed at Q25 with fastp and then assembled into clones with MiXCR by TCRdb, keeping productive beta chains. Identical CDR3 proteins give one entry, which carries the most common genes and DNA. TCRdb's processing, not the study's, gives the V and J calls here. Counted in this sample were about 40,000 distinct CDR3 sequences; approximately 63% of them appeared once. Roughly three fifths of the sample lies in the top ten.

Results and caveats for the whole study, not just this receptor: About 28 CD8+ CDR3 sequences were found in both patients and controls but appeared to be highly expressed in patients and within the immunodominant clones of the patients. No significant difference in CD8+ Simpson's diversity was found between patients and healthy controls (P=0.060).

The germline V gene provides CDR1 SGHRS and CDR2 YFSETQ. The CDR3 runs 13 amino acids, cysteine and phenylalanine included. This entry keeps only the CDR3 DNA: 39 bases, framed from base 1. V and J lose 4 bases and 7 bases, and a span of 12 bases separates them. Flow cytometry had shown CD8+CD57+ cell expansion in the patients selected for sequencing. Every patient had severe acquired aplastic anemia, diagnosed using the International Study of Aplastic Anemia and Agranulocytosis and Camitta criteria. No patient had received any therapy when blood was sampled. TCR repertoires of sorted CD4+ and CD8+ blood T cells from severe aplastic anemia patients and healthy subjects were deep-sequenced in the study. Patients were enrolled under clinicaltrials.gov protocols 00001620, 01623167, 00001397, 00071045, 00081523 and 00961064 in the USA. Ficoll-Paque density gradient centrifugation was used to isolate peripheral blood mononuclear cells. Before DNA extraction, CD4+ and CD8+ T cells were sorted by FACS or by magnetic beads.

Sequenced sample: sorted CD4+, CD8+, or CD8+CD57+ T cells (not recorded which) from PBMCs. This chain joins TRBV5-1 to TRBJ2-1; tentative D gene TRBD2, with 6 bases matching. This TCR derives from a human donor with aplastic anemia. The CDR3 reads CASSLDSGNEQFF. The sequence in DNA is TGCGCCAGCAGCCTGGATAGCGGAAATGAGCAGTTCTTC. The CDR3 plus the reference TRBV5-1 and TRBJ2-1 genes for the other parts give the full variable domain: KAGVTQTPRYLIKTRGQQVTLSCSPISGHRSVSWYQQTPGQGLQFLFEYFSETQRNKGNFPGRFSGRQFSNSRSEMNVSTLELGDSALYLCASSLDSGNEQFFGPGTRLTVL.